Listed here are 21 T cell receptor beta chains from one sample, sequenced in a study of monozygotic twins with inflammatory bowel disease. TCRdb reprocessed the 5' RACE reads and stores each CDR3 protein as one record, lacking DNA. Its table lists about 450,000 distinct CDR3 sequences. Sequenced sample: blood. The source is a human donor with ulcerative colitis or Crohn's disease, or a healthy co-twin of an affected twin (not recorded which).

The chain couples TRBV11-2 to TRBJ1-1; no DNA is available, so the TRBD1 call from TCRdb remains unchecked. The CDR3 consists of 15 residues. The germline gives CDR1 SGHAT, CDR2 FQNNGV. CDR3 amino acids: CASSEVTGIGTEAFF. Full variable domain (outside the CDR3, taken from reference TRBV11-2 and TRBJ1-1): EAGVAQSPRYKIIEKRQSVAFWCNPISGHATLYWYQQILGQGPKLLIQFQNNGVVDDSQLPKDRFSAERLKGVDSTLKIQPAKLEDSAVYLCASSEVTGIGTEAFFGQGTRLTVV.

V and J are TRBV20-1 and TRBJ2-5; checking the TCRdb D call of TRBD1 is not possible without DNA. This CDR3 region has 16 residues. The germline V gene encodes CDR1 DFQATT and CDR2 SNEGSKA (reference sequence). The chain's CDR3 is CSAGRPLAGGAKTQYF.

This rearrangement joins TRBV7-6 to TRBJ2-2; TCRdb gives TRBD1 as the D gene, but with no DNA this cannot be confirmed. The CDR3 covers 15 residues. Germline CDR1 and CDR2: SGHVS and FNYEAQ. CDR3 in amino acids: CASSQDREGTGELFF.

V and J are TRBV7-3 and TRBJ2-2; the D call of TRBD1 rests on TCRdb alone, since no DNA is present to check it. The CDR3 runs to 17 residues. The V gene's germline CDR1 is SGHTA and CDR2 FQGTGA. CDR3 protein: CASRSSRDRHTTGELFF.

The rearrangement uses TRBV9 and TRBJ2-1. The germline V gene has CDR1 SGDLS and CDR2 YYNGEE. The CDR3 sequence is 15 residues long. The CDR3 loop reads CASSVGGRPYNEQFF. Together with reference TRBV9 and TRBJ2-1, the CDR3 gives the full variable domain: DSGVTQTPKHLITATGQRVTLRCSPRSGDLSVYWYQQSLDQGLQFLIQYYNGEERAKGNILERFSAQQFPDLHSELNLSSLELGDSALYFCASSVGGRPYNEQFFGPGTRLTVL.

This chain connects TRBV20-1 to TRBJ2-5. The CDR3 runs 11 residues. Germline values: CDR1 DFQATT, CDR2 SNEGSKA (reference sequence). The chain's CDR3 is CSADEGETQYF.

The chain links TRBV3-1 to TRBJ1-1; TCRdb reports TRBD1, a call that lacks DNA to check it against. Germline CDR1 reads LGHDT; CDR2 reads YNNKEL (reference sequence). The CDR3 runs to 15 residues. CDR3 sequence: CASSQGTALTTEAFF.

The J gene is TRBJ2-3, the V gene TRBV7-3. The CDR3 length is 14 residues. Germline V gene sequence: CDR1 SGHTA, CDR2 FQGTGA. The chain's CDR3 is CASSYLGSTDTQYF.

J is TRBJ2-5 and V is TRBV7-2; the TCRdb D gene call, TRBD1, has no DNA to confirm it. The CDR3 runs 15 residues. Germline values: CDR1 SGHTA, CDR2 FQGNSA. The CDR3 spells CASSSTGGVQETQYF.

The chain combines TRBV7-2 with TRBJ2-1; TCRdb designates TRBD2, a call that cannot be tested without DNA. This CDR3 spans 16 amino acids. Germline V gene lookup returns CDR1 SGHTA and CDR2 FQGNSA. CDR3: CASSLAWAGGSDEQFF.

V usage is TRBV7-2 and J usage is TRBJ1-2; lacking DNA, the TRBD1 call made by TCRdb goes unchecked. Germline CDR1 is SGHTA and CDR2 is FQGNSA. The CDR3 sequence is 14 residues long. This chain's CDR3 is CASSLDGTVAGYTF. The entire variable domain, with the rest obtained from reference TRBV7-2 and TRBJ1-2, is as follows: GAGVSQSPSNKVTEKGKDVELRCDPISGHTALYWYRQSLGQGLEFLIYFQGNSAPDKSGLPSDRFSAERTGGSVSTLTIQRTQQEDSAVYLCASSLDGTVAGYTFGSGTRLTVV.

The rearrangement joins TRBV5-1 to TRBJ1-2. This CDR3 has 15 residues. Per the germline V gene, CDR1 is SGHRS and CDR2 is YFSETQ. CDR3 sequence: CASRVDGSSNYGYTF.

The chain employs TRBV12-3 or TRBV12-4 and TRBJ2-7; without DNA, the TCRdb call of TRBD1 cannot be checked. The CDR3 contains 14 residues. This chain's CDR3 is CASSQEQATYEQYF.

The genes are TRBV25-1 and TRBJ1-4; TCRdb designates TRBD1, a call that cannot be tested without DNA. The CDR3 is 15 amino acids. In germline, CDR1 is MGHDK, CDR2 SYGVNS. The CDR3 loop reads CASSAGGHTNEKLFF.

V usage is TRBV6-5 and J usage is TRBJ1-2; the TRBD1 assignment by TCRdb is unverifiable without DNA. This CDR3 is built from 11 residues. Germline CDR1 is MNHEY and CDR2 is SVGAGI. This chain's CDR3 is CASSSGQKHTF.

The chain combines TRBV7-3 with TRBJ1-3; TCRdb designates TRBD1, a call that cannot be tested without DNA. Germline-derived CDR1 and CDR2 are SGHTA and FQGTGA. The CDR3 extends over 14 amino acids. Here the CDR3 reads CPSSLGDSGNTIYF.

This sequence joins TRBV9 and TRBJ2-3; the TCRdb D gene call, TRBD2, has no DNA to confirm it. Germline-derived CDR1 and CDR2 are SGDLS and YYNGEE. This CDR3 is 16 amino acids long. The CDR3 sequence is CASSRTSGGSTDTQYF.

This chain joins TRBV19 and TRBJ2-6; lacking DNA, the TRBD1 call made by TCRdb goes unchecked. CDR3 length: 15 amino acids. From germline, CDR1 is LNHDA and CDR2 SQIVND (reference sequence). The CDR3 reads CASSSRETGANVLTF.

J is TRBJ2-5 and V is TRBV29-1; there is no DNA to check the TCRdb D call of TRBD2. The CDR3 covers 12 residues. Germline loops: CDR1 SQVTM, CDR2 ANQGSEA. CDR3 residues: CSVKGEVETQYF.

The chain has TRBV12-5 and TRBJ2-1; TCRdb's D call, TRBD2, is unchecked because there is no DNA. CDR3 length: 11 residues. CDR1 is LGHNT and CDR2 is FRNRAP in the germline V gene. The CDR3 region is CASGEGLSQFF.

The chain couples TRBV11-2 to TRBJ2-7; no DNA is available, so the TRBD2 call from TCRdb remains unchecked. The CDR3 runs 15 residues. Germline assignment: CDR1 SGHAT and CDR2 FQNNGV. The CDR3 reads CASSVTSGNVYEQYF.